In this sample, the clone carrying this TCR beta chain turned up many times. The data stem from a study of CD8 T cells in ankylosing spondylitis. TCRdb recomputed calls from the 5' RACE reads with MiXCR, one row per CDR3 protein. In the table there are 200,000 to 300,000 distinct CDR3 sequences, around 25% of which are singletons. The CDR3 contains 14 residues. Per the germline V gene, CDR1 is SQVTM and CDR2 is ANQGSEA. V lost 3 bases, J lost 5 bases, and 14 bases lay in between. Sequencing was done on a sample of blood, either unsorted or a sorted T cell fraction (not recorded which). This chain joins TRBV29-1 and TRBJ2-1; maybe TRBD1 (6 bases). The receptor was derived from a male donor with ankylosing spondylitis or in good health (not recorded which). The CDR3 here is CSVEEDSLNNEQFF. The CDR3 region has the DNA TGCAGCGTTGAGGAGGACAGCCTGAACAATGAGCAGTTCTTC.